The next 20 T cell receptor beta chains were all read from a single sample in a study of T cells in women clearing cervical HPV infection. Repertoires were generated with immunoSEQ multiplex PCR, while TCRdb's copy carries only in-frame clones and drops some. The sample's table shows tens of thousands of clones. Sequencing was done on a sample of blood buffy coat. Receptor source: a woman between 18 and 70 years old with a cervical HPV16 infection that either progressed to CIN3+ or cleared (not recorded which).

For this clone: The CDR3 is cut off 3 residues early in the read; its end comes from the germline J gene. This chain connects TRBV19 to TRBJ2-3; 9 bases match TRBD1. The length of the CDR3 is 13 residues. Per the germline V gene, CDR1 is LNHDA and CDR2 is SQIVND (reference sequence). The CDR3 DNA, read in part, is TGTGCCAGTAGTGGACAGGGGAGAGAGACG. It codes for CASSGQGRET. The entire CDR3 reads CASSGQGRETQYF.

With respect to this clone: Coverage ceases 3 residues before the CDR3 finishes, and the germline J gene fills in the end. This chain uses TRBV29-1 with TRBJ2-1, with 12 bases that match TRBD2. CDR3 size: 14 residues. V trimming: 4 bases; J trimming: 6 bases; junction bases outside the gene matches: 4. Germline V gene lookup returns CDR1 SQVTM and CDR2 ANQGSEA. CDR3 bases read: TGCAGCGTTGGGGGACTAGCGGGTTCCAATGAG. Protein product: CSVGGLAGSNE. The whole CDR3 reads CSVGGLAGSNEQFF.

The DNA read from the CDR3 is TGTGCCAGTAGCTACTACCCTAAGGGGACAGGGGGCGACTATGGC. Protein sequence: CASSYYPKGTGGDYG. The CDR3 in its entirety is CASSYYPKGTGGDYGYTF. The rearrangement joins TRBV19 to TRBJ1-2; 12 bases agree with TRBD1. From the germline J gene comes the end of the CDR3, since the read stops 3 residues before it. V lost 6 bases, J lost 3 bases, and 14 bases stayed unmatched. The CDR3 loop spans 18 amino acids. The germline gives CDR1 LNHDA, CDR2 SQIVND (reference sequence).

Details on this clone: The CDR3 is cut off 3 residues early in the read; its end comes from the germline J gene. The V gene is TRBV5-1, the J gene TRBJ2-3; 7 bases agree with TRBD1. CDR3 length: 16 amino acids. With V trimmed by 6 bases and J by 5 bases, 15 bases remained unmatched. Germline V gives CDR1 SGHRS, CDR2 YFSETQ. The covered CDR3 bases are TGCGCCAGCAACACTCAGGCCAAGGGGGCCGGAGATACG. This encodes CASNTQAKGAGDT. The full CDR3 protein reads CASNTQAKGAGDTQYF.

Regarding this clone: Read sequence stops 3 residues before the CDR3 end, and the germline J gene provides the missing end. The chain has TRBV2 and TRBJ2-7, with D unresolved. The length of the CDR3 is 12 residues. Germline CDR1 reads SNHLY; CDR2 reads FYNNEI. V was pared by 7 bases and J by 4 bases, with 11 bases between. Partial CDR3 DNA: TGTGCCAGCAAGATGGGCCCATACGAG. It encodes CASKMGPYE. The entire CDR3 protein reads CASKMGPYEQYF.

To note about this clone: The read terminates 3 residues ahead of where the CDR3 ends, so the germline J gene completes it. V usage is TRBV7-9 and J usage is TRBJ1-2, with 11 positions matching TRBD1. The CDR3 length is 15 residues. Germline loops: CDR1 SEHNR, CDR2 FQNEAQ (reference sequence). This CDR3 is CASSLGTGGLNDYTF. The sequenced part of the CDR3 DNA is TGTGCCAGCAGCTTAGGGACAGGGGGCTTGAATGAC. Together with reference TRBV7-9 and TRBJ1-2, the CDR3 gives the full variable domain: DTGVSQNPRHKITKRGQNVTFRCDPISEHNRLYWYRQTLGQGPEFLTYFQNEAQLEKSRLLSDRFSAERPKGSFSTLEIQRTEQGDSAMYLCASSLGTGGLNDYTFGSGTRLTVV.

Notes on this clone: The CDR3 goes on 3 residues after the read ends, and that part is filled in from the germline J gene. V gene TRBV7-6 combines with J gene TRBJ2-7, with 7 bases fitting TRBD1. J lost 3 bases, V lost 11 bases, and 10 bases had no gene match. The CDR3 is 13 amino acids. Germline V gene data show CDR1 as SGHVS and CDR2 as FNYEAQ. The CDR3 region is CASGLAGGYEQYF. The DNA read from the CDR3 is TGTGCCTCTGGGTTGGCAGGGGGCTACGAG.

As regards this clone: Sequencing ends 3 residues short of the CDR3 end; the germline J gene provides the rest. The J gene is TRBJ2-2, the V gene TRBV19; D might be TRBD2 (7 bases). The CDR3 runs 15 residues. The V and J ends lost 7 bases and 1 base respectively, with 13 bases between them. Germline V gene lookup returns CDR1 LNHDA and CDR2 SQIVND (reference sequence). The CDR3 DNA, read in part, is TGTGCCAGTAAAGAGGGGGGGGAGAACACCGGGGAG. It is translated as CASKEGGENTGE. In full, the CDR3 reads CASKEGGENTGELFF.

A note on this clone: The read is 3 residues too short to cover the CDR3 end, so that end is filled in from the germline J gene. The chain employs TRBV5-1 and TRBJ2-6, with 11 bases that match TRBD2. With V trimmed by 5 bases and J by 0 bases, 13 bases remained unmatched. The CDR3 is 20 residues long. Germline V CDR1 and CDR2: SGHRS, YFSETQ. The part of the CDR3 DNA that was read is TGCGCCAGCAGAGAGGGGCCACTAGCGGGGGTACTCTCTGGGGCCAACGTC. This sequence encodes CASREGPLAGVLSGANV. The CDR3 in full is CASREGPLAGVLSGANVLTF.

For this clone: The sequenced fragment ends 3 residues before the CDR3 boundary, so the rest is inferred from the germline J gene. The chain combines TRBV20-1 with TRBJ2-1, with 12 bases fitting TRBD2. This CDR3 has 14 residues. The germline CDR1 and CDR2 sequences are DFQATT and SNEGSKA (reference sequence). The trim removed 2 bases at V and 9 bases at J, leaving 5 bases unmatched. The CDR3 region is CSARSTSGSSEQFF. The CDR3 DNA, read in part, is TGCAGTGCTAGATCGACTAGCGGGAGTAGTGAG.

A note on this clone: The read ends 3 residues shy of where the CDR3 ends; the end is completed using the germline J gene. The V gene is TRBV6-2 or TRBV6-3, the J gene TRBJ1-1, with 8 bases lining up with TRBD1. CDR3 length: 13 amino acids. Trimming removed 6 bases from V and 1 base from J; junction bases left unmatched: 1. Germline V gene lookup returns CDR1 MNHEY and CDR2 SVGEGT. This chain's CDR3 is CASRGTGNTEAFF. The CDR3 DNA, read in part, is TGTGCCAGCAGGGGGACAGGGAACACTGAA.

Points on this clone: The CDR3 end is not reached by the read, which stops 3 residues before it; the germline J gene fills it in. The chain uses TRBV10-3 and TRBJ2-7, with a weak D call TRBD1 (6 bases). Deletions cut 6 bases from V and 2 bases from J, with 14 bases between. CDR1 ENHRY and CDR2 SYGVKD come from the germline V gene. This CDR3 region has 14 residues. The CDR3 spells CAISGQMTTYEQYF. The sequenced CDR3 bases are TGTGCCATCAGCGGACAGATGACAACCTACGAG.

As regards this clone: The sequence runs out 3 residues before the end of the CDR3; the remainder is reconstructed from the germline J gene. V gene TRBV7-3 combines with J gene TRBJ1-1; D is uncertain. Looked up from germline, CDR1 is SGHTA and CDR2 is FQGTGA. This CDR3 spans 13 amino acids. V was trimmed by 3 bases and J by 1 base, leaving 6 bases between them. The CDR3 spells CASSFTANTEAFF. Partial CDR3 DNA: TGTGCCAGCAGCTTCACAGCGAACACTGAA.

With regard to this clone: The missing CDR3 end, 3 residues past where the read stops, is filled in from the germline J gene. The rearrangement links TRBV18 to TRBJ1-5; D is unresolved. Germline V gives CDR1 KGHSH, CDR2 LQKENI. The CDR3 covers 13 residues. Trimming cost V 6 bases and J 3 bases, with 9 bases left between them. The sequenced part of the CDR3 DNA is TGTGCCAGCTCTCAGTCCTTCAATCAGCCC. Its translation is CASSQSFNQP. The whole CDR3 region reads CASSQSFNQPQHF.

As to this clone: Read sequence stops 3 residues before the CDR3 end, and the germline J gene provides the missing end. The genes are TRBV4-1 and TRBJ2-3; D possibly corresponds to TRBD2 (5 bases). The V end lost 0 bases, the J end lost 2 bases, and 12 bases lay between the germline ends. This CDR3 spans 16 amino acids. Germline CDR1 MGHRA, CDR2 YSYEKL. The CDR3 region is CASSQEMPAATDTQYF. Partial CDR3 DNA: TGCGCCAGCAGCCAAGAAATGCCAGCGGCCACAGATACG.

Details on this clone: The CDR3 goes on 3 residues after the read ends, and that part is filled in from the germline J gene. This chain links TRBV5-6 with TRBJ2-1; the match to TRBD1 covers 11 bases. With 5 bases clipped from V and 5 bases from J, the junction kept 3 bases outside the gene matches. The length of the CDR3 is 14 residues. Germline CDR1 and CDR2: SGHDT and YYEEEE. CDR3 in amino acids: CASRGTGGDNEQFF. The DNA read from the CDR3 is TGTGCCAGCAGGGGGACAGGGGGGGACAATGAG.

A note on this clone: One junction end does not reproduce the germline sequence, and a read error may be involved. The DNA ends 3 residues before the CDR3 does, and the rest of the CDR3 is filled in from the germline J gene. The chain uses TRBV7-2 and TRBJ1-3; the D gene is possibly TRBD1 (6 bases). The CDR3 totals 15 residues. The germline gives CDR1 SGHTA, CDR2 FQGNSA. CDR3 sequence reads: CASSFNRVYGNPIYF. The CDR3 bases that were read are TGTGCCAGCAGCTTTAACAGGGTGTATGGAAACCCC.

Comment on this clone: Sequencing ends 3 residues short of the CDR3 end; the germline J gene provides the rest. The rearrangement joins TRBV18 to TRBJ1-3; no firm D call. The CDR3 sequence is 16 residues long. Germline CDR1 KGHSH, CDR2 LQKENI. The V end lost 2 bases, the J end lost 3 bases, and 14 bases lay between the germline ends. The sequenced CDR3 bases are TGTGCCAGCTCACCATTTAAGGGTGATTTTGGAAACACC. It yields the protein CASSPFKGDFGNT. The complete CDR3 sequence is CASSPFKGDFGNTIYF.

Note on this clone: The read ends 3 residues before the CDR3 terminus; that terminus is restored from the germline J gene. The sample carries other DNA sequences with the same CDR3. The chain links TRBV19 to TRBJ1-1; 8 positions match TRBD1. Per the germline V gene, CDR1 is LNHDA and CDR2 is SQIVND (reference sequence). This CDR3 comprises 14 residues. The ends lost 3 bases at V and 4 bases at J; junction bases unmatched: 4. The CDR3 protein is CASSIQGASTEAFF. The CDR3 bases that were read are TGTGCCAGTAGTATCCAGGGGGCAAGCACTGAA.

To note about this clone: The read terminates 3 residues ahead of where the CDR3 ends, so the germline J gene completes it. The chain has TRBV7-6 and TRBJ2-1; TRBD1 matches 7 bases. The CDR3 length is 13 residues. Germline CDR1 reads SGHVS; CDR2 reads FNYEAQ. V was clipped by 10 bases and J by 4 bases; unmatched bases: 7. The CDR3 protein is CATSDREYNEQFF. Partial CDR3 DNA: TGTGCCACCTCTGACAGGGAATACAATGAG.